Listed here is a single TCR beta chain. Its specificity is unknown. The CDR3 is 18 amino acids. Trimming took 4 bases from V and 2 from J; bases not matched to a gene: 15. The germline CDR1 and CDR2 sequences are SQVTM and ANQGSEA. Specified treatment: over 15 received Ad26.COV2.S at low or high dose, single or two shots; about five received placebo; per-sample allocation not given. The samples date from day 63 after the first vaccine or placebo injection. This specimen comes from a study of Ad26.COV2.S vaccination and SARS-CoV-2 variants. Study-level information: Intramuscular Ad26.COV2.S at 5x10^10 or 1x10^11 viral particles. Study observations and caveats: Possibly, TCR breadth and depth analyses underestimated total T cell responses. Those who received the vaccine showed greater spike-specific TCR breadth than those given placebo.

The table came from immunoSEQ multiplex PCR; TCRdb's copy has only in-frame clones and leaves some out. The sample yields some 290,000 clones, around 85% seen once. This specimen consisted of peripheral blood, obtained in a trial of Ad26.COV2.S vaccine versus placebo. The TCR comes from a person between 18 and 65 years old who received the Ad26.COV2.S COVID-19 vaccine or a placebo. The chain uses TRBV29-1 and TRBJ2-1, with TRBD2 identical over 9 bases. In nucleotides, the CDR3 is TGCAGCGTTGTACCCGGGACTAGCCACACGAGCACCTACAATGAGCAGTTCTTC. Protein sequence: CSVVPGTSHTSTYNEQFF.